These 26 T cell receptor beta chains were sequenced from one sample in a study of CD8 T cells in ankylosing spondylitis. TCRdb processed the 5' RACE reads anew with MiXCR; each CDR3 protein has one entry. In the table there are 190,000 or so distinct CDR3 sequences, roughly 12% of which are singletons. The sequenced material came from blood, either unsorted or a sorted T cell fraction (not recorded which). The source is a male donor with ankylosing spondylitis or in good health (not recorded which).

The CDR3 DNA reads as TGTGCCAGCAGTCCCTTAAGAACAGGCGTAGGCTACACCTTC. Translation: CASSPLRTGVGYTF. The chain combines TRBV12-3 or TRBV12-4 with TRBJ1-2; perhaps TRBD1 as D (5 bases). The CDR3 extends over 14 amino acids. V was shortened by 5 bases and J by 8 bases, with 18 bases between the two germline ends.

In its sample, this clonotype was seen many times. V is TRBV27 and J is TRBJ1-6, with D unclear. This CDR3 has 12 residues. Germline CDR1 reads MNHEY; CDR2 reads SMNVEV (reference sequence). Trimming took off 3 bases at V and 9 bases at J, with 6 bases between the two ends. This chain's CDR3 is CASSLGSSPLHF. The CDR3 nucleotides are TGTGCCAGCAGTTTGGGGTCTTCACCCCTCCACTTT.

Only a few counts were recorded for this clonotype. The chain combines TRBV7-9 with TRBJ2-1; 9 bases are a match to TRBD1. CDR1 is SEHNR, CDR2 FQNEAQ, per germline (reference sequence). The J segment lost 8 bases and the V segment lost 4 bases, leaving 12 bases of the junction unmatched. The CDR3 is made up of 16 amino acids. CDR3 loop: CASSSPGQGSRDEQFF. The CDR3 DNA sequence: TGTGCCAGCAGCTCCCCGGGACAGGGATCCCGAGATGAGCAGTTCTTC. The full variable domain, completed using reference TRBV7-9 and TRBJ2-1, is DTGVSQNPRHKITKRGQNVTFRCDPISEHNRLYWYRQTLGQGPEFLTYFQNEAQLEKSRLLSDRFSAERPKGSFSTLEIQRTEQGDSAMYLCASSSPGQGSRDEQFFGPGTRLTVL.

The J gene is TRBJ2-3, the V gene TRBV5-1; tentatively, D is TRBD2 (6 bases). The CDR3 sequence is 15 residues long. Looked up from germline, CDR1 is SGHRS and CDR2 is YFSETQ. The ends were cut back, 4 bases at V and 3 bases at J, with 15 bases in the middle. CDR3 DNA: TGCGCCAGCAGCCCGGAGGCGGGGTTAACAGATACGCAGTATTTT. Its translation is CASSPEAGLTDTQYF.

Only a few counts were recorded for this clonotype. This chain connects TRBV24-1 to TRBJ1-4; D ambiguous. V was trimmed by 3 bases and J by 8 bases, leaving 3 bases between them. CDR1 and CDR2 from the germline V gene are KGHDR and SFDVKD. This CDR3 comprises 11 residues. CDR3 amino acids: CATSDGEKLFF. DNA for the CDR3: TGTGCCACCAGTGATGGGGAAAAACTGTTTTTT.

The chain recombines TRBV4-2 with TRBJ2-7; possibly TRBD2 for D (6 bases). The V end lost 4 bases, the J end lost 0 bases, and 13 bases lay between the germline ends. Germline-derived CDR1 and CDR2 are LGHNA and YNFKEQ. This CDR3 has 15 amino acids. For the CDR3, the DNA is TGTGCCAGCAGCCGATTTAGCGGCAGCTCCTACGAGCAGTACTTC. This translates into CASSRFSGSSYEQYF.

Ten or more counts support this clonotype. The V call is TRBV2, the J call TRBJ2-7; 8 positions agree with TRBD1. V gave up 4 bases and J gave up 2 bases; unmatched junction bases: 1. From germline, CDR1 is SNHLY and CDR2 FYNNEI. This CDR3 is built from 13 residues. The CDR3 nucleotides read TGTGCCAGCAGTGTGACAGGGGCCTACGAGCAGTACTTC. Encoded protein: CASSVTGAYEQYF.

The rearrangement links TRBV5-1 to TRBJ2-5; 9 bases align to TRBD2. The CDR3 totals 15 residues. The V segment lost 7 bases and the J segment 2 bases; nucleotides outside the gene matches: 9. The germline CDR1 and CDR2 sequences are SGHRS and YFSETQ. In DNA form, the CDR3 reads TGCGCCAGCGGCGGATTCCTAGCGGGACAAGAGACCCAGTACTTC. It codes for CASGGFLAGQETQYF. Looking up the rest from reference TRBV5-1 and TRBJ2-5 gives the full variable domain: KAGVTQTPRYLIKTRGQQVTLSCSPISGHRSVSWYQQTPGQGLQFLFEYFSETQRNKGNFPGRFSGRQFSNSRSEMNVSTLELGDSALYLCASGGFLAGQETQYFGPGTRLLVL.

This clonotype occurred a few times. The chain recombines TRBV29-1 with TRBJ2-5; no clear D. Germline CDR1 reads SQVTM; CDR2 reads ANQGSEA. V lost 5 bases and J 1 base, leaving 11 bases between the germline ends. CDR3 length equals 13 residues. In DNA form, the CDR3 reads TGCAGCGTTTCCCCCGGCAGCCAAGAGACCCAGTACTTC. Its protein product is CSVSPGSQETQYF. The entire variable domain, with the rest obtained from reference TRBV29-1 and TRBJ2-5, is as follows: SAVISQKPSRDICQRGTSLTIQCQVDSQVTMMFWYRQQPGQSLTLIATANQGSEATYESGFVIDKFPISRPNLTFSTLTVSNMSPEDSSIYLCSVSPGSQETQYFGPGTRLLVL.

The CDR3 DNA sequence: TGTGCCAGCAGTTACGCAGGCGCAAATACGCAGTATTTT. Amino acid sequence: CASSYAGANTQYF. The V gene is TRBV6-2 or TRBV6-3, the J gene TRBJ2-3; D gene unclear. With 2 bases removed from V and 7 bases from J, the gap between germline ends came to 10 bases. Germline assignment: CDR1 MNHEY and CDR2 SVGEGT. The CDR3 runs to 13 residues.

This clonotype was detected a few times. The J gene is TRBJ2-7, the V gene TRBV7-9; perhaps TRBD1 as D (6 bases). This CDR3 comprises 15 residues. V gave up 5 bases and J gave up 2 bases, with 16 bases separating them. Germline V gene lookup returns CDR1 SEHNR and CDR2 FQNEAQ (reference sequence). The CDR3 loop reads CASSLGQQMTYEQYF. The CDR3 nucleotides read TGTGCCAGCAGCCTTGGACAGCAAATGACCTACGAGCAGTACTTC.

The J gene is TRBJ1-2, the V gene TRBV27; TRBD1 might be the D (5 bases). CDR3 length equals 14 residues. V was shortened by 2 bases and J by 5 bases, with 12 bases between the two germline ends. Germline V gene data show CDR1 as MNHEY and CDR2 as SMNVEV (reference sequence). This CDR3 reads CASSLKGEGYGYTF. CDR3 coding DNA: TGTGCCAGCAGTTTAAAAGGGGAAGGGTATGGCTACACCTTC.

The V and J genes are TRBV6-5 and TRBJ2-2, with 14 bases aligning to TRBD2. This CDR3 has 18 residues. The germline V gene encodes CDR1 MNHEY and CDR2 SVGAGI. J gave up 5 bases and V 0 bases, and 5 bases lay outside the gene matches. Here the CDR3 DNA reads TGTGCCAGCAGTTACTCAACCGGGACTAGCGGGAGAACCGGGGAGCTGTTTTTT. It yields the protein CASSYSTGTSGRTGELFF.

In its sample, this clonotype was seen a few times. The chain combines TRBV4-1 with TRBJ1-2; D not resolved. The CDR3 totals 13 residues. Deletions cut 7 bases from V and 0 bases from J, with 9 bases between. Germline V gene sequence: CDR1 MGHRA, CDR2 YSYEKL. Written as DNA, the CDR3 is TGCGCCAGCACTGGCGGAGCTAACTATGGCTACACCTTC. Residues: CASTGGANYGYTF.

There are many counts of this clonotype. The chain is built from TRBV29-1 and TRBJ2-1; D is undetermined. This CDR3 has 13 amino acids. Germline CDR1 reads SQVTM; CDR2 reads ANQGSEA. V lost 5 bases, J lost 5 bases, and 13 bases lay in between. The CDR3 DNA follows: TGCAGCGTTACTCAATTAATAGACAATGAGCAGTTCTTC. Translated: CSVTQLIDNEQFF.

This clonotype was counted a single time. The chain links TRBV12-3 or TRBV12-4 to TRBJ2-1; 8 bases align to TRBD2. The CDR3 is 15 residues long. The trim removed 5 bases at V and 14 bases at J, leaving 17 bases unmatched. The CDR3 region has the DNA TGTGCCAGCAGTCCCCGAGCGGGAGCGGAACCCGCGGAGTTCTTC. Translating it yields CASSPRAGAEPAEFF.

This clonotype was picked up a small number of times. The chain uses TRBV3-1 and TRBJ2-7; the D gene is possibly TRBD1 (6 bases). CDR1 and CDR2 from the germline V gene are LGHDT and YNNKEL (reference sequence). Trimming shortened V by 2 bases and J by 2 bases, and 7 bases separated the two germline ends. The CDR3 has 13 amino acids. CDR3 coding DNA: TGTGCCAGCAGCCAACGACAGGCCTACGAGCAGTACTTC. Translated: CASSQRQAYEQYF.

The chain couples TRBV4-2 to TRBJ1-2; D is perhaps TRBD1 (6 bases). The germline V and J ends were trimmed by 1 base and 5 bases, with 14 bases remaining between them. This CDR3 has 15 residues. From germline, CDR1 is LGHNA and CDR2 YNFKEQ. As DNA, the CDR3 is TGTGCCAGCAGCCAAGTGACAGGCTTCTGGTATGGCTACACCTTC. This encodes CASSQVTGFWYGYTF.

This clonotype was seen repeatedly, ten times or more. The chain employs TRBV5-1 and TRBJ2-7; D call uncertain. This CDR3 has 15 amino acids. Deletions cut 0 bases from V and 3 bases from J, with 13 bases between. Germline V lookup: CDR1 SGHRS, CDR2 YFSETQ. The CDR3 spells CASSLGSMRIYEQYF. CDR3 bases: TGCGCCAGCAGCTTGGGGTCAATGAGGATCTACGAGCAGTACTTC.

The rearrangement joins TRBV29-1 to TRBJ1-2; maybe TRBD1 (5 bases). The germline V and J ends were trimmed by 4 bases and 1 base, with 16 bases remaining between them. The CDR3 spans 15 residues. CDR1 is SQVTM and CDR2 is ANQGSEA in the germline V gene. The CDR3 sequence is CSVVSMVGDNYGYTF. CDR3 bases: TGCAGCGTTGTCTCGATGGTAGGGGATAACTATGGCTACACCTTC.

The genes are TRBV4-1 and TRBJ1-1, with a possible D match to TRBD1 (6 bases). CDR1 MGHRA and CDR2 YSYEKL come from the germline V gene. V dropped 1 base and J dropped 2 bases, with 14 bases sitting between them. The CDR3 is made up of 16 amino acids. CDR3 sequence: CASSQVMDSTNTEAFF. Written as DNA, the CDR3 is TGCGCCAGCAGCCAAGTAATGGACAGTACTAACACTGAAGCTTTCTTT.

V gene TRBV27 combines with J gene TRBJ2-7, with 8 bases that match TRBD2. The CDR3 is made up of 18 amino acids. Germline V lookup: CDR1 MNHEY, CDR2 SMNVEV (reference sequence). Trimming took 5 bases from V and 0 from J; bases not matched to a gene: 15. CDR3: CASSPQGGGLLSSYEQYF. The CDR3 DNA reads as TGTGCCAGCAGTCCTCAAGGCGGGGGGCTTCTAAGCTCCTACGAGCAGTACTTC.

This chain links TRBV4-2 with TRBJ2-1; either TRBD1 or TRBD2 may supply D (6 bases each). The CDR3 has 13 amino acids. Germline V gives CDR1 LGHNA, CDR2 YNFKEQ. Trimming removed 1 base from V and 10 bases from J, with 11 bases in between. The DNA for the CDR3 is TGTGCCAGCAGCCAAGCGAAGGGGGGAGAGCAGTTCTTC. It encodes CASSQAKGGEQFF.

This clonotype was found a few times. The chain employs TRBV12-3 or TRBV12-4 and TRBJ2-7; 8 bases match TRBD2. This CDR3 contains 17 residues. V lost 2 bases and J lost 3; bases outside the gene matches: 12. The CDR3 DNA reads TGTGCCAGCAGTTTATCGTCGGGGGGGAATTCCCTCTACGAGCAGTACTTC. It yields the protein CASSLSSGGNSLYEQYF.

The sample holds a few counts of this clonotype. This chain uses TRBV11-3 with TRBJ2-2, with D possibly TRBD1 on 6 matching bases. V lost 6 bases to trimming and J lost 1 base, with 6 bases between them. From germline, CDR1 is SGHNT and CDR2 YENEEA. The CDR3 sequence is 13 residues long. CDR3 protein: CASRDRNTGELFF. DNA for the CDR3: TGTGCCAGCAGGGACAGGAACACCGGGGAGCTGTTTTTT.

This clonotype was seen a handful of times. The chain combines TRBV7-9 with TRBJ2-1; 7 bases agree with TRBD2. From germline, CDR1 is SEHNR and CDR2 FQNEAQ (reference sequence). Trimming removed 3 bases from V and 4 bases from J; junction bases left unmatched: 6. CDR3 size: 15 residues. CDR3: CASSFGSGEYNEQFF. In DNA form, the CDR3 reads TGTGCCAGCAGCTTTGGCAGCGGGGAGTACAATGAGCAGTTCTTC.